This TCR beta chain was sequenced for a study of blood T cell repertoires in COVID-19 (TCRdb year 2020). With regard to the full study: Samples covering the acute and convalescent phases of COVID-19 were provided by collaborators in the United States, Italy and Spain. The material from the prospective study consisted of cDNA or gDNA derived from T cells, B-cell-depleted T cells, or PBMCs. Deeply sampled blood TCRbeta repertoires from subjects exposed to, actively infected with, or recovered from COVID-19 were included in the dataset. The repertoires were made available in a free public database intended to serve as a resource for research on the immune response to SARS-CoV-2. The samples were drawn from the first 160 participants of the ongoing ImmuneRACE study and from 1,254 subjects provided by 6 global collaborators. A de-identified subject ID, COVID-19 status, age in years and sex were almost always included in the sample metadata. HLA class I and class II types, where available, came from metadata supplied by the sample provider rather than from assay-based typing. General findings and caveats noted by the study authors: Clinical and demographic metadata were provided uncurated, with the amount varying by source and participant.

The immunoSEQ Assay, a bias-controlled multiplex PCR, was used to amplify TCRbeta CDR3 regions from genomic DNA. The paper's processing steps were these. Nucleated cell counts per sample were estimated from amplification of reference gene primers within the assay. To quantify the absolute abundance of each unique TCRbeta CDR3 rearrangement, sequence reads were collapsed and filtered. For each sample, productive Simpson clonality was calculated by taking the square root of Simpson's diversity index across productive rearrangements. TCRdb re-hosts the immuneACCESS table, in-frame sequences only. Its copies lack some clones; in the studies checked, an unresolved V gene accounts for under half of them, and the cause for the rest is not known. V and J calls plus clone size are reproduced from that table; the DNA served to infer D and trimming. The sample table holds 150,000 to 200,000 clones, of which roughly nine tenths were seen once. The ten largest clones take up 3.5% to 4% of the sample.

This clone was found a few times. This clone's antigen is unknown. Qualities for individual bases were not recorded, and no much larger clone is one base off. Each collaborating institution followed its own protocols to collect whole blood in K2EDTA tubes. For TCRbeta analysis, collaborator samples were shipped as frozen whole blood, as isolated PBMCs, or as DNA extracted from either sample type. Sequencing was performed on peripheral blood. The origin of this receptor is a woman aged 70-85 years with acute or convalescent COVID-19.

CDR3 sequence: CSVGEGLAGTYEQYF. The sequenced DNA: TGCAGCGTCGGGGAGGGACTAGCGGGAACCTACGAGCAGTACTTC. Here the chain combines TRBV29-1 and TRBJ2-7; 13 middle bases align to TRBD2. The CDR3 spans 15 residues, from the cysteine through the phenylalanine. The sequence is cut down to CDR3 DNA, 45 bases in frame from base 1. The germline V gene sets CDR1 to SQVTM and CDR2 to ANQGSEA. Trimming removed 6 bases from V and 2 bases from J; the gene matches leave 7 bases unexplained.